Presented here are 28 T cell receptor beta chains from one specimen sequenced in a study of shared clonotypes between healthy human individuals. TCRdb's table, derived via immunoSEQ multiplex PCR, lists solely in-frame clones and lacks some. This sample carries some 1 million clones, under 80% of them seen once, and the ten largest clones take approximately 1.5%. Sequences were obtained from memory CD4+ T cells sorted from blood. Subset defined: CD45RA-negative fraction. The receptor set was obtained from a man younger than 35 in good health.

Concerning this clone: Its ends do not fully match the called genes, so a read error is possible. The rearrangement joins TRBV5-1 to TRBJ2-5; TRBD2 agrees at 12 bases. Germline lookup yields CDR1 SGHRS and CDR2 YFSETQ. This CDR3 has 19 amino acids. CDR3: CASSLRPTSGGPIGESQYF. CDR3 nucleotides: TGCGCCAGCAGCCTCCGGCCTACTAGCGGGGGGCCGATCGGAGAGTCCCAGTACTTC.

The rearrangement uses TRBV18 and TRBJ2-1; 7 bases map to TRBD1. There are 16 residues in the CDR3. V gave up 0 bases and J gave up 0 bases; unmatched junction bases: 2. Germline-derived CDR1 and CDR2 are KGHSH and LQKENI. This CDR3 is CASSPPGQHSYNEQFF. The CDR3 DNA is TGTGCCAGCTCACCACCGGGACAGCACTCCTACAATGAGCAGTTCTTC.

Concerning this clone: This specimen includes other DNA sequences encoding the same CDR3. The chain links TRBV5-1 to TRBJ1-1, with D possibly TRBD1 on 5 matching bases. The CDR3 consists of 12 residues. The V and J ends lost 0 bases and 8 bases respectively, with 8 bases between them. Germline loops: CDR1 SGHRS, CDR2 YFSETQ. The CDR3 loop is CASSLDRGEAFF. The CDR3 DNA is TGCGCCAGCAGCTTGGATCGGGGGGAAGCTTTCTTT.

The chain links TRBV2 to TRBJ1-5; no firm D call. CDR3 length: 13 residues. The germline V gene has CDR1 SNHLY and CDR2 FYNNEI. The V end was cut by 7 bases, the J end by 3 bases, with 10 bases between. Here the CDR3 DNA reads TGTGCCAGCAACAGAGAGTTCAATCAGCCCCAGCATTTT. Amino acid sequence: CASNREFNQPQHF.

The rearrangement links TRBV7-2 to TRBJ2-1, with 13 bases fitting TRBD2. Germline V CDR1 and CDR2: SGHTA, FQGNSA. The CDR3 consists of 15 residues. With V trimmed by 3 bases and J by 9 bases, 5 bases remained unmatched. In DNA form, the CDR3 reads TGTGCCAGCAGCTTCGGGACTAGCGGGATGGGTGAGCAGTTCTTC. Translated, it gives CASSFGTSGMGEQFF.

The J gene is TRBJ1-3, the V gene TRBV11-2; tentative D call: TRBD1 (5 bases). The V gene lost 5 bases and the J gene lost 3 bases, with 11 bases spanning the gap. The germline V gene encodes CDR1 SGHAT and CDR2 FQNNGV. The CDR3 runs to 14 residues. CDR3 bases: TGTGCCAGCAGCCCTGGGGGTCTTGGAAACACCATATATTTT. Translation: CASSPGGLGNTIYF.

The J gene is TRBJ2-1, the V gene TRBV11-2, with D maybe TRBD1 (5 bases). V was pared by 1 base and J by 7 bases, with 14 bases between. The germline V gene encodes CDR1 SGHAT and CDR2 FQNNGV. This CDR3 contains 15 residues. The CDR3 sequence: CASSLVGDRGNEQFF. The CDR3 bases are TGTGCCAGCAGCTTAGTAGGGGATCGAGGAAATGAGCAGTTCTTC.

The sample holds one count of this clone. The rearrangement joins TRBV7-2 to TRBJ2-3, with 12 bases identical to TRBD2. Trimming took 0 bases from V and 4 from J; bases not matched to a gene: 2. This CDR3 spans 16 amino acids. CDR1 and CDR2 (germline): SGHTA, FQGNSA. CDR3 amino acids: CASSLATSGRPDTQYF. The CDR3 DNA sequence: TGTGCCAGCAGCTTAGCGACTAGCGGGAGACCAGATACGCAGTATTTT.

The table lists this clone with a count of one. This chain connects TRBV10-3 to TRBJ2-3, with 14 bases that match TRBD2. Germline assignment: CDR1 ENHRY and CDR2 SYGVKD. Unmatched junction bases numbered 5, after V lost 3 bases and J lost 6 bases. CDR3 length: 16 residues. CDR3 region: CAISDLGLAGADTQYF. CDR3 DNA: TGTGCCATCAGTGACCTGGGACTAGCGGGAGCCGATACGCAGTATTTT.

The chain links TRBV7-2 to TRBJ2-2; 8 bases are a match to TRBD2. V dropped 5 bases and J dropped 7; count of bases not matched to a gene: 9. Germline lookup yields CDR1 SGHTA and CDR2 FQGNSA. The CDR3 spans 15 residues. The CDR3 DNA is TGTGCCAGCAGCCCCAAGCGGGAGTTTGGCGGGGAGCTGTTTTTT. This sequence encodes CASSPKREFGGELFF.

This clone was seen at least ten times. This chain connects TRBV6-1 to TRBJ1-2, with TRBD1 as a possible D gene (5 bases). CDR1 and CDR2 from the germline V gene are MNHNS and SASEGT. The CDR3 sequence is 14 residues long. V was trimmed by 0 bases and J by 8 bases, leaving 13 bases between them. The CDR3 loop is CASSEAVGKGGYTF. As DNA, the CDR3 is TGTGCCAGCAGTGAAGCGGTGGGGAAGGGGGGCTACACCTTC.

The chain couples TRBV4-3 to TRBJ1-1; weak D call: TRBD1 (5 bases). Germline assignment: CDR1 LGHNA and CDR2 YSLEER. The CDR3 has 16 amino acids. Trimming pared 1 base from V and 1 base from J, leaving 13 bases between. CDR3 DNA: TGCGCCAGCAGCCAAGCCTGGGGGACCTCGAACACTGAAGCTTTCTTT. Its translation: CASSQAWGTSNTEAFF.

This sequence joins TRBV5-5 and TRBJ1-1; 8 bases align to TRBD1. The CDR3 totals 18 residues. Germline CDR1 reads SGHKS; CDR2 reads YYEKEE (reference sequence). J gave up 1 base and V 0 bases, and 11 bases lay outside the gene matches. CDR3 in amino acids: CASSLARGWDRSNTEAFF. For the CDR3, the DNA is TGTGCCAGCAGCTTGGCCCGGGGGTGGGACAGGTCGAACACTGAAGCTTTCTTT. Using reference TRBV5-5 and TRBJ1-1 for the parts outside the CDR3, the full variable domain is DAGVTQSPTHLIKTRGQQVTLRCSPISGHKSVSWYQQVLGQGPQFIFQYYEKEERGRGNFPDRFSARQFPNYSSELNVNALLLGDSALYLCASSLARGWDRSNTEAFFGQGTRLTVV.

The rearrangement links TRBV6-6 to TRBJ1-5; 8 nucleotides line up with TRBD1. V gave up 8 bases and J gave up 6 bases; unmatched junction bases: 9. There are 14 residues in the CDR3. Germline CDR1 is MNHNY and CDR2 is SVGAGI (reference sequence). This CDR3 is CASAWAGGSQPQHF. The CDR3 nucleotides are TGTGCCAGCGCCTGGGCAGGGGGCAGTCAGCCCCAGCATTTT.

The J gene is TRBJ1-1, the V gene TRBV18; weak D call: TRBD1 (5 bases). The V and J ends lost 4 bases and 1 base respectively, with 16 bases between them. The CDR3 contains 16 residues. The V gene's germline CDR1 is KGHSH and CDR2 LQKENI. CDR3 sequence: CASSQRGAGPNTEAFF. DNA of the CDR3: TGTGCCAGCTCACAGCGGGGCGCGGGGCCGAACACTGAAGCTTTCTTT.

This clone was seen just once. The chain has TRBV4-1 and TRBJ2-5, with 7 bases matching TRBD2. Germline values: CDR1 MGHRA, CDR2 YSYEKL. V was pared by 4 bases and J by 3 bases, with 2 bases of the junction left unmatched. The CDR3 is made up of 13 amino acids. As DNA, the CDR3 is TGCGCCAGCAGCCGAACTAGCGAAGAGACCCAGTACTTC. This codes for CASSRTSEETQYF.

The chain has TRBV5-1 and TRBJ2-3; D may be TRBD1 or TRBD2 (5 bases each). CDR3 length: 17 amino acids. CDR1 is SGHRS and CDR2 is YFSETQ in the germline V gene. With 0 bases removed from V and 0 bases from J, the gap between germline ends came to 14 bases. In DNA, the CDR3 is TGCGCCAGCAGCTTGGCGGGGCCCAGGACTAGCACAGATACGCAGTATTTT. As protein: CASSLAGPRTSTDTQYF.

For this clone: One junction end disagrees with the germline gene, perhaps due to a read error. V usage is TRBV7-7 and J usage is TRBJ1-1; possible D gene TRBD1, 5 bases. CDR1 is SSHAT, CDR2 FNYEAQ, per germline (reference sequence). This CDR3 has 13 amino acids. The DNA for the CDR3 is TGTGCTAGCAGCGAGGGGTACGCCACTGAAGCTTTCTTT. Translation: CASSEGYATEAFF.

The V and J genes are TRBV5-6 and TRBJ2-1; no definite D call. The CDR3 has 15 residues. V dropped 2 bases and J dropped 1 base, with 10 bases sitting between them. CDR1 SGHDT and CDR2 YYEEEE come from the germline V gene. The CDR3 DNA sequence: TGTGCCAGCAGCTTTAAAACTGTTTCCTACAATGAGCAGTTCTTC. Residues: CASSFKTVSYNEQFF.

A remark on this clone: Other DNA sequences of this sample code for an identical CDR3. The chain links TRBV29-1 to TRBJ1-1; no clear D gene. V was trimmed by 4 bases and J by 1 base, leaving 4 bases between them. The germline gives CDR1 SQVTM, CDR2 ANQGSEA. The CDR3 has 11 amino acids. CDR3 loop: CSVVKNTEAFF. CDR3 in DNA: TGCAGCGTTGTTAAGAACACTGAAGCTTTCTTT. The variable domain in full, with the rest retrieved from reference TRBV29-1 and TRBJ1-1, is SAVISQKPSRDICQRGTSLTIQCQVDSQVTMMFWYRQQPGQSLTLIATANQGSEATYESGFVIDKFPISRPNLTFSTLTVSNMSPEDSSIYLCSVVKNTEAFFGQGTRLTVV.

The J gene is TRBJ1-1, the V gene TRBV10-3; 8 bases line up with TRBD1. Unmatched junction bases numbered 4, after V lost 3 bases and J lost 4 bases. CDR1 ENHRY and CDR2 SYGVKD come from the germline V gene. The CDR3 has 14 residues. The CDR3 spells CAISDGQGGTEAFF. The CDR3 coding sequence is TGTGCCATCAGTGACGGACAGGGAGGCACTGAAGCTTTCTTT.

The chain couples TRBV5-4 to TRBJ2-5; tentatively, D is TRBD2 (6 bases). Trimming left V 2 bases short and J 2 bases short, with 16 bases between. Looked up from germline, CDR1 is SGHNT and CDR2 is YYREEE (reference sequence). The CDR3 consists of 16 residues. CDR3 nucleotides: TGTGCCAGCAGCTTATATAGCGGAGGCTTACAAGAGACCCAGTACTTC. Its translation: CASSLYSGGLQETQYF.

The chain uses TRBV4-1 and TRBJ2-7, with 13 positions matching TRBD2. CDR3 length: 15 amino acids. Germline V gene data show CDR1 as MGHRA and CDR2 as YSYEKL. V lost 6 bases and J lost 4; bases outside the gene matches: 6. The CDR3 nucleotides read TGCGCCAGCAGTCGGACTAGCGGGAGCGCGTACGAGCAGTACTTC. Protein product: CASSRTSGSAYEQYF.

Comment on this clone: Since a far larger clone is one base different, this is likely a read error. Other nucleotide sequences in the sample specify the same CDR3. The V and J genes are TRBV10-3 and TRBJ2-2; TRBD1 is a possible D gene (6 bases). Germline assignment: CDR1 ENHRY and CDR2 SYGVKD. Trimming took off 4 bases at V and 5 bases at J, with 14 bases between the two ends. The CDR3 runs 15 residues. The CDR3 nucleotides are TGTGCCATCAGTGCGGGACAAGGAGGAACCGGGGAGCTGTTTTTT. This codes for CAISAGQGGTGELFF.

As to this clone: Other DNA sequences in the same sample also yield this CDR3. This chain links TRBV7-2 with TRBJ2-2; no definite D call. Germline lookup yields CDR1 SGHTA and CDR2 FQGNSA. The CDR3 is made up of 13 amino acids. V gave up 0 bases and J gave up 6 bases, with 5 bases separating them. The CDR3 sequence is CASSLAGPGELFF. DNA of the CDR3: TGTGCCAGCAGCTTAGCCGGACCCGGGGAGCTGTTTTTT.

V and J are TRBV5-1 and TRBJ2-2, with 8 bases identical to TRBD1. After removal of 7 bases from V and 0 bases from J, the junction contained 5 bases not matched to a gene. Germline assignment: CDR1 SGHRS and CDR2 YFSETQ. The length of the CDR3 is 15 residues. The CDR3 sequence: CASRWTGTNTGELFF. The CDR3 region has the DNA TGCGCCAGCCGATGGACAGGGACGAACACCGGGGAGCTGTTTTTT. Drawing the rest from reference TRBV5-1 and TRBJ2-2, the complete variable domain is KAGVTQTPRYLIKTRGQQVTLSCSPISGHRSVSWYQQTPGQGLQFLFEYFSETQRNKGNFPGRFSGRQFSNSRSEMNVSTLELGDSALYLCASRWTGTNTGELFFGEGSRLTVL.

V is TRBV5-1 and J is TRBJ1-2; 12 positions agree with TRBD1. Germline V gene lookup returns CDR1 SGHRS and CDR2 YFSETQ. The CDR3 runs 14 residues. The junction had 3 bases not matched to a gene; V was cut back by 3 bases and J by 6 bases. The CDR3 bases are TGCGCCAGCAGCTCGGGACAGGGGGCGGATGGCTACACCTTC. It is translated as CASSSGQGADGYTF.

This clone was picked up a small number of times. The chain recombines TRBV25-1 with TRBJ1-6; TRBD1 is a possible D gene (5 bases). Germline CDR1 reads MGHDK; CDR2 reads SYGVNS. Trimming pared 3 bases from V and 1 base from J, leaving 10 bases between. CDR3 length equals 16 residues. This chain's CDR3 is CASSDGGTSYNSPLHF. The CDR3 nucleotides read TGTGCCAGCAGTGATGGGGGGACGTCCTATAATTCACCCCTCCACTTT.